One and the same sample provided the 9 T cell receptor beta chains below, sequenced in a study of blood T cell repertoires in COVID-19. Using immunoSEQ multiplex PCR, the repertoire was profiled, and TCRdb retains in-frame clones only, with some absent. Of under 300,000 clones in the sample, around nine tenths were seen once. Material for sequencing was peripheral blood. The receptors here all came from a woman in her 70s with active or convalescent COVID-19.

CDR3 coding DNA: TGTGCCAGCAGCCAAGTGCGACAGGGGGGCATAAAGAACACTGAAGCTTTCTTT. Amino acid sequence: CASSQVRQGGIKNTEAFF. J is TRBJ1-1 and V is TRBV14; TRBD1 agrees at 9 bases. The CDR3 is 18 residues long. Germline loops: CDR1 SGHDN, CDR2 FVKESK. The V gene end was trimmed by 1 base and the J gene end by 1 base; junction bases not matched to a gene: 10.

This clone showed up just a few times. The genes are TRBV12-3 or TRBV12-4 and TRBJ1-3; no definite D call. The CDR3 is 13 amino acids. Trimming removed 6 bases at V and 4 bases at J, with 10 bases between. Written as DNA, the CDR3 is TGTGCCAGCAGACCAAGAGAGGGAAACACCATATATTTT. It specifies CASRPREGNTIYF.

This chain joins TRBV5-4 and TRBJ1-1, with a tentative D call TRBD1 (5 bases). V was clipped by 0 bases and J by 1 base, with 13 bases between them. The germline V gene has CDR1 SGHNT and CDR2 YYREEE (reference sequence). The CDR3 has 16 residues. The CDR3 region is CASSLGRGRTNTEAFF. The CDR3 DNA reads as TGTGCCAGCAGCTTGGGGAGGGGCCGGACGAACACTGAAGCTTTCTTT.

The rearrangement uses TRBV19 and TRBJ1-6; 9 bases align to TRBD1. V lost 5 bases, J lost 7 bases, and 6 bases stayed unmatched. The germline CDR1 and CDR2 sequences are LNHDA and SQIVND (reference sequence). The CDR3 is 15 amino acids. The CDR3 DNA sequence: TGTGCCAGTAGTCCAGATGGACAGGGGAATTCACCCCTCCACTTT. Amino acids: CASSPDGQGNSPLHF.

The chain combines TRBV5-1 with TRBJ1-1, with D perhaps matching TRBD1 (6 bases). The CDR3 has 15 residues. Germline V gene lookup returns CDR1 SGHRS and CDR2 YFSETQ. V dropped 6 bases and J dropped 1 base, with 16 bases sitting between them. CDR3 sequence (DNA): TGCGCCAGCATGCAAGGGGGTTTTGGGAACACTGAAGCTTTCTTT. Translation: CASMQGGFGNTEAFF.

J is TRBJ1-1 and V is TRBV5-4; 7 bases match TRBD1. Germline CDR1 and CDR2: SGHNT and YYREEE (reference sequence). CDR3 length: 14 residues. With 4 bases clipped from V and 3 bases from J, the junction kept 6 bases outside the gene matches. The CDR3 DNA reads as TGTGCCAGCAGCCAGGACAGGCTGGACACTGAAGCTTTCTTT. Translating gives CASSQDRLDTEAFF.

The V call is TRBV19, the J call TRBJ1-6; D call uncertain. This CDR3 is built from 13 residues. Trimming left V 5 bases short and J 8 bases short, with 10 bases between. Germline CDR1 is LNHDA and CDR2 is SQIVND (reference sequence). The CDR3 DNA is TGTGCCAGTAGTCTATGGGGAGATTCACCCCTCCACTTT. It is translated as CASSLWGDSPLHF.

This chain links TRBV7-6 with TRBJ1-6; a possible D gene is TRBD1 (6 bases). The germline gives CDR1 SGHVS, CDR2 FNYEAQ. V lost 1 base, J lost 9 bases, and 16 bases lay in between. This CDR3 is built from 16 residues. CDR3 sequence: CASSLEVGAGVSPLHF. The CDR3 DNA reads as TGTGCCAGCAGCTTAGAGGTGGGGGCGGGGGTTTCACCCCTCCACTTT.

This sequence joins TRBV7-6 and TRBJ2-1, with 13 positions matching TRBD2. Germline CDR1 and CDR2: SGHVS and FNYEAQ. The CDR3 loop spans 16 amino acids. V trimming: 4 bases; J trimming: 4 bases; junction bases outside the gene matches: 4. The DNA for the CDR3 is TGTGCCAGCAGCTGGCGACTAGCGGGGGGATACAATGAGCAGTTCTTC. This codes for CASSWRLAGGYNEQFF.